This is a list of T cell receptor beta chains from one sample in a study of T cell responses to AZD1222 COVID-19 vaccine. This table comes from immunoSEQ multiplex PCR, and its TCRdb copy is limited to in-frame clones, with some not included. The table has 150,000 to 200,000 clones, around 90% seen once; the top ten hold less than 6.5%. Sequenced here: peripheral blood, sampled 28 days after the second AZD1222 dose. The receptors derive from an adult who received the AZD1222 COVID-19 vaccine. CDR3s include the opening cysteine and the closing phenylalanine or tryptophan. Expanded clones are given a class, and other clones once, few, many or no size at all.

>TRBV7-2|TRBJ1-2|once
CASSPTTQPTYGYTF
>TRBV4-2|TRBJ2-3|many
CASSQAYLAQGGMTDTQYF
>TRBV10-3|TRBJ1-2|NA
CAIRPGAYKYGYTF
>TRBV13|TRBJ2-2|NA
CASSFRLEGPGELFF
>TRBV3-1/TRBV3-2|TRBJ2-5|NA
CASSQGRTPGETQYF
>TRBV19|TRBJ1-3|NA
CASTVGRDRNTIYF
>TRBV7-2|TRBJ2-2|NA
CASSARGTGELFF
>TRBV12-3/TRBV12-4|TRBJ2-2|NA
CASSLMVGELFF
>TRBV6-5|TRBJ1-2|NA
CASSRDREAYGYTF
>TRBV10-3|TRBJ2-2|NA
CAAGENEGTGELFF
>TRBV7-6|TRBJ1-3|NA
CASSLVPEGSGNTIYF
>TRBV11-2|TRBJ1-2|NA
CASSLGSGQTPYTF
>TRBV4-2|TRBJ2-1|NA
CASSQDGSPANEQFF
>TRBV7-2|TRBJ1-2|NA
CASSPPGQGFYGYTF
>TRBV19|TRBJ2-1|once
CASSRRPLAGGFNEQFF
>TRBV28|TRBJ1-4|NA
CASSRQGQEKLFF
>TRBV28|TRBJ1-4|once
CASMTSGTVAKKLFF
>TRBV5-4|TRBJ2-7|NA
CASSRKGQAFSYEQYF
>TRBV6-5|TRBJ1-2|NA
CASGDGWNGYTF
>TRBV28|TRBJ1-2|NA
CASSPPGNYGYTF
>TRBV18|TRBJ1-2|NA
CASSLNRETNYGYTF
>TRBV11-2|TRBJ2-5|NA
CASSPRRTQETQYF
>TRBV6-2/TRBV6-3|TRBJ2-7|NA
CASSYSQRQDGYEQYF